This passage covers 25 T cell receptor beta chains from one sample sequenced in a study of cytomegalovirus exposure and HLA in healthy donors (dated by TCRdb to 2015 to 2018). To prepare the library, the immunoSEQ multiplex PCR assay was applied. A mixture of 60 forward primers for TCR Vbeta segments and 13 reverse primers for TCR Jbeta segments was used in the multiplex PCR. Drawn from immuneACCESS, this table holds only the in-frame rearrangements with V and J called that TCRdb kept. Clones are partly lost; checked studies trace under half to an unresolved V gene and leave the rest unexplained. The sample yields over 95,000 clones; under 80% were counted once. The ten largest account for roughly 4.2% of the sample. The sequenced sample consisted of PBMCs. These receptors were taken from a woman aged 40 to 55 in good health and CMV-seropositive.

The CDR3 here is CAAGILDEQYF. DNA for the CDR3: TGTGCCGCAGGGATTTTAGACGAGCAGTACTTC. The chain employs TRBV9 and TRBJ2-7; D possibly corresponds to TRBD1 (5 bases). The germline V gene has CDR1 SGDLS and CDR2 YYNGEE. This CDR3 has 11 amino acids. Trimming removed 10 bases at V and 5 bases at J, with 13 bases between.

This CDR3 reads CASGSLAVTPETQYF. For the CDR3, the DNA is TGTGCCAGCGGCTCACTAGCGGTAACGCCAGAGACCCAGTACTTC. This chain links TRBV5-4 with TRBJ2-5; TRBD2 agrees at 8 bases. The CDR3 spans 15 residues. The germline CDR1 and CDR2 sequences are SGHNT and YYREEE (reference sequence). V lost 7 bases and J lost 4; bases outside the gene matches: 12.

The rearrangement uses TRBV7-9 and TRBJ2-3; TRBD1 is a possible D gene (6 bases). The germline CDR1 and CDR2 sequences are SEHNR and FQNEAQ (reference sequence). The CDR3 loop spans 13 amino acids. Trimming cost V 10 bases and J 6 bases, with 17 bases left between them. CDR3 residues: CATGQLNWDTQYF. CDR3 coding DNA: TGTGCCACAGGACAGCTTAACTGGGATACGCAGTATTTT.

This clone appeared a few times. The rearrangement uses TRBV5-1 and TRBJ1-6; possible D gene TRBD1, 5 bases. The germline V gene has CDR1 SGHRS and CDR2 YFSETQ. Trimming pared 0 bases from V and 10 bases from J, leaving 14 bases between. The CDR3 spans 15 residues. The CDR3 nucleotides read TGCGCCAGCAGCTTGGTGGTGGGATGGGGCTCACCCCTCCACTTT. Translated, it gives CASSLVVGWGSPLHF.

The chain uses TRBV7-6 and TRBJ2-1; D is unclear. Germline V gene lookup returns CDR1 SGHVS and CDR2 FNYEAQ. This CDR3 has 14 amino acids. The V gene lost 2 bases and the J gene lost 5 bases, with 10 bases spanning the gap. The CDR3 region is CASSLSPVDNEQFF. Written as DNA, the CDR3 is TGTGCCAGCAGCTTATCCCCAGTGGACAATGAGCAGTTCTTC.

In nucleotides, the CDR3 is TGTGCCTGGAAGGTCGCGGGAGCAGGCGATACGCAGTATTTT. Its protein is CAWKVAGAGDTQYF. The chain couples TRBV30 to TRBJ2-3, with 7 nucleotides matching TRBD2. The CDR3 contains 14 residues. The germline gives CDR1 GTSNPN, CDR2 SVGIG (reference sequence). V shed 4 bases, J shed 6 bases, and the junction held 10 bases outside the gene matches.

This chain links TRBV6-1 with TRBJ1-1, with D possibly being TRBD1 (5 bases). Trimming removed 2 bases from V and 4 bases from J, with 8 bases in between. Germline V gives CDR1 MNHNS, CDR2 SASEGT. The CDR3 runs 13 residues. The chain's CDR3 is CASSERGFTEAFF. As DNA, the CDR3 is TGTGCCAGCAGTGAACGGGGGTTCACTGAAGCTTTCTTT.

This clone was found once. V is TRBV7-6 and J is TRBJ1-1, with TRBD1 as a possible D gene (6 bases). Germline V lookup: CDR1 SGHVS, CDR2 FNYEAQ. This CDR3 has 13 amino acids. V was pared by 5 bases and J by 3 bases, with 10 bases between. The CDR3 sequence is CASSQGLYTEAFF. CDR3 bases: TGTGCCAGCAGCCAGGGGTTGTACACTGAAGCTTTCTTT. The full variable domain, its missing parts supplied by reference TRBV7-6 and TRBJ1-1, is GAGVSQSPRYKVTKRGQDVALRCDPISGHVSLYWYRQALGQGPEFLTYFNYEAQQDKSGLPNDRFSAERPEGSISTLTIQRTEQRDSAMYRCASSQGLYTEAFFGQGTRLTVV.

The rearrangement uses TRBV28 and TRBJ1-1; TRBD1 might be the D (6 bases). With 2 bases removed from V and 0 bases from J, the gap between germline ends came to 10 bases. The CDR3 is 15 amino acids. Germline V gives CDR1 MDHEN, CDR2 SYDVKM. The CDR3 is CASSLNRVLNTEAFF. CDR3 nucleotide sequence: TGTGCCAGCAGTTTAAACAGGGTACTGAACACTGAAGCTTTCTTT.

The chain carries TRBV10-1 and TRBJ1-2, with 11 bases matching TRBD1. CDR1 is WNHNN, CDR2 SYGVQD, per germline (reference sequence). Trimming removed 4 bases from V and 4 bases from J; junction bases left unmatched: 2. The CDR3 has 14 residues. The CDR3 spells CASSGTGGPYGYTF. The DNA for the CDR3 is TGCGCCAGCAGTGGGACAGGGGGCCCCTATGGCTACACCTTC.

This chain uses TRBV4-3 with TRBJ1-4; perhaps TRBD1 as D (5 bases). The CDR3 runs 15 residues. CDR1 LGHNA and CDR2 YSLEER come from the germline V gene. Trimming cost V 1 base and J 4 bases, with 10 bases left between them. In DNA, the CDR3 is TGCGCCAGCAGCCAAGTGGGGCAGAGTAATGAAAAACTGTTTTTT. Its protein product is CASSQVGQSNEKLFF.

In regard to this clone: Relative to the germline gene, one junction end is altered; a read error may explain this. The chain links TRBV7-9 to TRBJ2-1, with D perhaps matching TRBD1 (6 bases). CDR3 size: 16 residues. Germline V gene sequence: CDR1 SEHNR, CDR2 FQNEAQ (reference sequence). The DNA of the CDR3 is TGTTCCAGCAGCTTAGTAAGTCCGGACAGCTTCAATGAGCAGTTCTTC. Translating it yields CSSSLVSPDSFNEQFF.

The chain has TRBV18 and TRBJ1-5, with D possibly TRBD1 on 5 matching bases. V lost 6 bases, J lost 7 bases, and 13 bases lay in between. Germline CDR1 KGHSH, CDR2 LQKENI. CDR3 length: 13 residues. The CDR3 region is CASSGGRDQPQHF. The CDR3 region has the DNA TGTGCCAGCTCGGGGGGACGTGACCAGCCCCAGCATTTT. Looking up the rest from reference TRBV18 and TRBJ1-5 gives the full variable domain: NAGVMQNPRHLVRRRGQEARLRCSPMKGHSHVYWYRQLPEEGLKFMVYLQKENIIDESGMPKERFSAEFPKEGPSILRIQQVVRGDSAAYFCASSGGRDQPQHFGDGTRLSIL.

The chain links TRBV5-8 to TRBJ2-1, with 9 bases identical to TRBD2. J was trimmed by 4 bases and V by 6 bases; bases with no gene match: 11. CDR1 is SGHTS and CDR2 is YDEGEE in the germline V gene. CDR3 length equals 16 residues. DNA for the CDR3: TGTGCCAGCATCCTGGGCGGACTAGCGACTTACAATGAGCAGTTCTTC. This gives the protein CASILGGLATYNEQFF.

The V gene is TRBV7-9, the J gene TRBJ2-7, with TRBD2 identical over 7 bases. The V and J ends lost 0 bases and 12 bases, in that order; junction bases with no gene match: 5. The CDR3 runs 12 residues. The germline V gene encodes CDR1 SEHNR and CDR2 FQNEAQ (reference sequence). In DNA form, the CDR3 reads TGTGCCAGCAGCTTAGCGGGGGGGAGTAGGTACTTC. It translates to CASSLAGGSRYF. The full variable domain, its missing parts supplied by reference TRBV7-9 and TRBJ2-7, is DTGVSQNPRHKITKRGQNVTFRCDPISEHNRLYWYRQTLGQGPEFLTYFQNEAQLEKSRLLSDRFSAERPKGSFSTLEIQRTEQGDSAMYLCASSLAGGSRYFGPGTRLTVT.

In nucleotides, the CDR3 is TGTGCCAGCAGCTTAGGGGACTCGAACTACGAGCAGTACTTC. Translated, it gives CASSLGDSNYEQYF. The chain carries TRBV7-6 and TRBJ2-7, with D possibly being TRBD2 (6 bases). Per germline, CDR1 SGHVS and CDR2 FNYEAQ. The V and J ends lost 1 base and 3 bases respectively, with 10 bases between them. The CDR3 runs to 14 residues.

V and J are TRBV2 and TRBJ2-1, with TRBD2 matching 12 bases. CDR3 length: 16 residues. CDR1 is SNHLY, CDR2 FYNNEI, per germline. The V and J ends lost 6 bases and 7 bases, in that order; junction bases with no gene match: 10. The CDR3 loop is CASRSSDGLAGNEQFF. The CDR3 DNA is TGTGCCAGCAGGAGTTCCGATGGACTAGCGGGGAATGAGCAGTTCTTC.

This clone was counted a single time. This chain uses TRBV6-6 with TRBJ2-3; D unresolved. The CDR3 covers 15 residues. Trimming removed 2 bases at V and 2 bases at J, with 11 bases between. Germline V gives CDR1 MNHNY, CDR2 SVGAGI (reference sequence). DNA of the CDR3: TGTGCCAGCAGTTACACTAAAGGATCCACAGATACGCAGTATTTT. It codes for CASSYTKGSTDTQYF.

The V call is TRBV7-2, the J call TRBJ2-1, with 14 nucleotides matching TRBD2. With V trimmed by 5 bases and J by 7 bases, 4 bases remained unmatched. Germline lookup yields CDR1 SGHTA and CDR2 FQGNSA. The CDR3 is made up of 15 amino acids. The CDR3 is CASSQTSGGANEQFF. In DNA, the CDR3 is TGTGCCAGCAGCCAGACTAGCGGGGGGGCGAATGAGCAGTTCTTC.

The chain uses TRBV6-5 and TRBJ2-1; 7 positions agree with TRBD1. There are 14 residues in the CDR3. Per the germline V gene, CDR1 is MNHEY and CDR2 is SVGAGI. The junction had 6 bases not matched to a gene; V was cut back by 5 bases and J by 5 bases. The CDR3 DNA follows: TGTGCCAGCAGTCCGGGACAGCGAAACAATGAGCAGTTCTTC. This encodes CASSPGQRNNEQFF.

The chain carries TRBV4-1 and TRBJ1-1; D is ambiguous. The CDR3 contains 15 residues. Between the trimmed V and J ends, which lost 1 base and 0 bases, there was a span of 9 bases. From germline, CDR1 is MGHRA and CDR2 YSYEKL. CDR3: CASSQGAWVNTEAFF. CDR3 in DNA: TGCGCCAGCAGCCAAGGGGCGTGGGTGAACACTGAAGCTTTCTTT.

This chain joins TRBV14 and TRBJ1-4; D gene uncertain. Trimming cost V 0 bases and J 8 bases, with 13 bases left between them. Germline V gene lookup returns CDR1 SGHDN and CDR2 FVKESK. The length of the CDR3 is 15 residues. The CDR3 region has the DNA TGTGCCAGCAGCCAAGATCGGGGATTTAACGAAAAACTGTTTTTT. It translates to CASSQDRGFNEKLFF.

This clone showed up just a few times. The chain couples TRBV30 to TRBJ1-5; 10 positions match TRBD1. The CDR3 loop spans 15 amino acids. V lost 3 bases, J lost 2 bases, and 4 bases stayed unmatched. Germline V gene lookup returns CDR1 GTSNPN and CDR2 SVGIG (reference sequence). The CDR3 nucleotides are TGTGCCTGGAGGCCCGGGACAGGGGGCAATCAGCCCCAGCATTTT. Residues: CAWRPGTGGNQPQHF. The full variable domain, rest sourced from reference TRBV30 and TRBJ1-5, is SQTIHQWPATLVQPVGSPLSLECTVEGTSNPNLYWYRQAAGRGLQLLFYSVGIGQISSEVPQNLSASRPQDRQFILSSKKLLLSDSGFYLCAWRPGTGGNQPQHFGDGTRLSIL.

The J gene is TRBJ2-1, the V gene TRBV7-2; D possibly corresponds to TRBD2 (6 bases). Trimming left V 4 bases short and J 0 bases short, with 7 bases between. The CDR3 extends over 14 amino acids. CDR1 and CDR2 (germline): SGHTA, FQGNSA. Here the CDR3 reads CASSYGGSYNEQFF. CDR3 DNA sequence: TGTGCCAGCAGCTACGGGGGCTCCTACAATGAGCAGTTCTTC.

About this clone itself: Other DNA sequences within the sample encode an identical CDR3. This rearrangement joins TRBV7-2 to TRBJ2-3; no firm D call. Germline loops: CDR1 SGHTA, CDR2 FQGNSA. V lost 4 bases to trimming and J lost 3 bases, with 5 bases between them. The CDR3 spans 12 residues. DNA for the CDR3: TGTGCCAGCAGCTCTTTTACAGATACGCAGTATTTT. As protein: CASSSFTDTQYF.